Listed below are T cell receptor beta chains from one sample, sequenced in a study of CD8+ T cells in alopecia areata. Measured with immunoSEQ multiplex PCR; TCRdb has only the in-frame clones, and not every one. Of 60,000 to 85,000 clones in the sample, roughly 30% were seen once. Sequencing was performed on CD8+ T cells sorted from blood, taken at week 4, from a patient treated with tofacitinib. These receptors originate from a human donor with alopecia areata. CDR3s include the opening cysteine and the closing phenylalanine or tryptophan. A D gene is named only where the DNA matches it firmly. Clone size is shown for a subset of rows, as once, few, many or a class of expanded clone.

>TRBD1|TRBJ2-7|TRBV4-2|-
CASSLNRGPSYEQYF
TGTGCCAGCAGCCTAAACAGGGGGCCGTCCTACGAGCAGTACTTC
>TRBD2|TRBJ2-5|TRBV5-1|-
CASTSGSPHQETQYF
TGCGCCAGCACGAGCGGGAGCCCCCACCAAGAGACCCAGTACTTC
>-|TRBJ2-7|TRBV29-1|-
CSVAGRSYEQYF
TGCAGCGTTGCGGGCCGCTCCTACGAGCAGTACTTC
>-|TRBJ1-2|TRBV29-1|few
CSVEGSTNYGYTF
TGCAGCGTTGAAGGGAGCACTAACTATGGCTACACCTTC
>-|TRBJ2-2|TRBV5-1|few
CASSLATAGEPGELFF
TGCGCCAGCAGCTTGGCTACCGCCGGAGAGCCCGGGGAGCTGTTTTTT
>TRBD2|TRBJ2-1|TRBV7-3|-
CASSLISTSGRNEQFF
TGTGCCAGCAGCTTAATTTCGACTAGCGGGAGAAATGAGCAGTTCTTC
>-|TRBJ2-1|TRBV7-2|few
CASSLGTSSYNEQFF
TGTGCCAGCAGCCTCGGGACCAGCTCCTACAATGAGCAGTTCTTC
>-|TRBJ1-2|TRBV29-1|few
CSVRTRQTEYGYTF
TGCAGCGTCCGGACCCGACAAACAGAATATGGCTACACCTTC
>TRBD1|TRBJ1-5|TRBV30|-
CAWSEGARNQPQHF
TGTGCCTGGAGTGAGGGGGCCCGCAATCAGCCCCAGCATTTT
>-|TRBJ2-7|TRBV23-1|few
CASIASAAYEQYF
TGCGCCAGCATAGCGTCCGCTGCCTACGAGCAGTACTTC
>-|TRBJ2-5|TRBV7-7|few
CASSLGQGLTETQYF
TGTGCCAGCAGCTTAGGGCAGGGGTTGACAGAGACCCAGTACTTC
>TRBD1|TRBJ2-7|TRBV9|few
CASSEIGQGTYEQYF
TGTGCCAGCAGTGAGATTGGACAGGGGACCTACGAGCAGTACTTC
>-|TRBJ2-2|TRBV7-9|-
CASSFVGPGELFF
TGTGCCAGCAGCTTCGTGGGGCCCGGGGAGCTGTTTTTT
>-|TRBJ2-1|TRBV29-1|-
CSVEEYGNSYNEQFF
TGCAGCGTTGAAGAGTACGGGAACTCCTACAATGAGCAGTTCTTC
>TRBD2|TRBJ2-7|TRBV29-1|-
CSVLTSERYEQYF
TGCAGCGTCCTGACTAGCGAGAGGTACGAGCAGTACTTC